Listed below are T cell receptor beta chains from one sample, sequenced in a study of cytomegalovirus exposure and HLA in healthy donors. The repertoire was sequenced with immunoSEQ multiplex PCR; TCRdb's copy has only in-frame clones and lacks some. The sample contains about 90,000 clones, over 55% of which appear only once. Sequenced sample: PBMCs. Source of these receptors: a woman between 18 and 30 years old in good health and CMV-seropositive. The conserved cysteine and the conserved F or W are not part of the CDR3 here. Fields, in order: V gene, J gene, CDR3 protein.

v_gene: TRBV28
j_gene: TRBJ2-5
CDR3aa: ASSTPSGTSVGETQY

v_gene: TRBV7-6
j_gene: TRBJ1-4
CDR3aa: ASSSSTTNEKLF

v_gene: TRBV10-3
j_gene: TRBJ1-2
CDR3aa: AISDPPGQGGGYT

v_gene: TRBV6-5
j_gene: TRBJ1-2
CDR3aa: ASTTGDYGYT

v_gene: TRBV27
j_gene: TRBJ2-7
CDR3aa: ASSLNRVGEQY

v_gene: TRBV9
j_gene: TRBJ2-3
CDR3aa: ASSAPLAGGLDTQY

v_gene: TRBV28
j_gene: TRBJ2-1
CDR3aa: ASSPLGLAPLRREQF

v_gene: TRBV10-2
j_gene: TRBJ1-5
CDR3aa: ASRGGSQPQH

v_gene: TRBV9
j_gene: TRBJ2-2
CDR3aa: ASSADTGATGELF

v_gene: TRBV6-6
j_gene: TRBJ2-1
CDR3aa: ASRPQGDNEQF

v_gene: TRBV9
j_gene: TRBJ2-5
CDR3aa: ASSVAGRETQY

v_gene: TRBV5-6
j_gene: TRBJ2-5
CDR3aa: ASTPGTGSLREQY

v_gene: TRBV2
j_gene: TRBJ1-1
CDR3aa: ASTLAPGTEAF

v_gene: TRBV6-5
j_gene: TRBJ1-5
CDR3aa: ASSSLGTTEPQH

v_gene: TRBV7-9
j_gene: TRBJ1-2
CDR3aa: ASSLAKTGDFDGYT

v_gene: TRBV4-3
j_gene: TRBJ2-1
CDR3aa: ASSQAGLQF

v_gene: TRBV19
j_gene: TRBJ2-3
CDR3aa: ASSKLAGALTDTQY

v_gene: TRBV6-5
j_gene: TRBJ1-1
CDR3aa: ASSYAGTNTEAF

v_gene: TRBV28
j_gene: TRBJ2-2
CDR3aa: ASSLTGTGRSGELF

v_gene: TRBV19
j_gene: TRBJ2-7
CDR3aa: ASSRAEGAAYEQY

v_gene: TRBV20-1
j_gene: TRBJ1-1
CDR3aa: SATGNTEAF

v_gene: TRBV19
j_gene: TRBJ1-1
CDR3aa: ASSMQWQNTEAF

v_gene: TRBV2
j_gene: TRBJ1-6
CDR3aa: ASLGDSHNSPLH

v_gene: TRBV5-1
j_gene: TRBJ1-6
CDR3aa: ASSLADRPSSYNSPLH

v_gene: TRBV19
j_gene: TRBJ2-7
CDR3aa: ASRMTGAAYEQY

v_gene: TRBV5-1
j_gene: TRBJ1-2
CDR3aa: ASRRLEGDVGYT

v_gene: TRBV5-4
j_gene: TRBJ2-1
CDR3aa: ASSSGTRISSEQF

v_gene: TRBV6-5
j_gene: TRBJ1-4
CDR3aa: ASSYSGLLF

v_gene: TRBV5-1
j_gene: TRBJ1-2
CDR3aa: ASSLGGQAPGYT

v_gene: TRBV6-5
j_gene: TRBJ1-4
CDR3aa: ASVGPDEKLF

v_gene: TRBV7-6
j_gene: TRBJ2-1
CDR3aa: ASSPGDNEQF

v_gene: TRBV7-4
j_gene: TRBJ1-4
CDR3aa: ASRKVTDLNEKLF

v_gene: TRBV14
j_gene: TRBJ2-7
CDR3aa: ASSQARLAGVDEQY

v_gene: TRBV5-1
j_gene: TRBJ2-5
CDR3aa: ASSVSGGGEETQY

v_gene: TRBV7-8
j_gene: TRBJ2-5
CDR3aa: ASSLVLRLHQETQY

v_gene: TRBV19
j_gene: TRBJ2-6
CDR3aa: ASSHRSSGANVLT

v_gene: TRBV7-6
j_gene: TRBJ2-3
CDR3aa: ASSLGAGLMSTDTQY

v_gene: TRBV4-2
j_gene: TRBJ2-1
CDR3aa: ASSPRIDGQGDKF